Described below is a single T cell receptor (beta chain) sequence and its context. The antigen is not known. TCRdb reanalysed the 5' RACE reads using MiXCR and keeps one entry per CDR3 protein. The sample has fewer than 550,000 distinct CDR3 sequences; over 15% are singletons. These data originate in a study of T-cell memory formation after mild COVID-19. This CDR3 contains 14 residues. The germline CDR1 and CDR2 sequences are SEHNR and FQNEAQ (reference sequence). The germline V and J ends were trimmed by 1 base and 3 bases, with 9 bases remaining between them. The study, taken as a whole, reports: Contracting clones from day 15 to 85 showed balanced CD4/CD8; later expanders favored CD4+. Confirmation was lacking for SARS-CoV-2 specificity of second-wave clones that peaked on day 37.

This receptor was identified in an adult woman who had mild COVID-19 (a few samples of this study predate the infection). Cell type and time point are not known. The chain couples TRBV7-9 to TRBJ2-5; a weak D match, TRBD2 (5 bases). Source material: PBMCs or a T cell subset sorted from them (not recorded which). The CDR3 is CASSLGTFEETQYF. The CDR3 coding sequence is TGTGCCAGCAGCTTAGGGACTTTCGAAGAGACCCAGTACTTC.